This T cell receptor beta chain appears in the sequencing data of a study of blood T cell repertoires in COVID-19. On the study more broadly: The United States, Italy and Spain were the sources of the acute and convalescent COVID-19 samples.

The CDR3 has 14 residues. Trimming removed 0 bases from V and 4 bases from J, with 6 bases in between. Germline-derived CDR1 and CDR2 are ENHRY and SYGVKD. This clone showed up just once. Clones were sequenced by immunoSEQ multiplex PCR, and TCRdb holds only the in-frame ones, with some missing. The sample holds over 200,000 clones; 70% to 85% are singletons and the top ten take 1.8%. Symptom resolution, clearance, or two negative PCRs marked the recovered donors of Cohort 3. Specimen: PBMCs or T cells enriched from blood (not recorded which). The genes are TRBV10-3 and TRBJ2-2; D unclear. This sequence was found in a man aged 60 to 75 who had recovered from COVID-19. Here the CDR3 reads CAISESASTGELFF. CDR3 in DNA: TGTGCCATCAGTGAGTCTGCCAGCACCGGGGAGCTGTTTTTT.